This T cell receptor (beta chain) was recovered during a study of cytomegalovirus exposure and HLA in healthy donors (dated by TCRdb to the late 2010s). With regard to the full study: An earlier analysis of 587 of the donors reported about 280 Gb of sequence data and some 110 million unique TCR beta sequences obtained from about 200 million T cells. An early release that covered several hundred HLA-typed donors contained approximately 300 gigabases of sequencing data and 80 million or so unique TCR sequences. Of the approximately 400 genotyped donors, approximately 81% were placed in the genetic ancestry cluster associated with self-reported Caucasian donors. The study aimed to test whether cataloging public T cell receptors could reveal signatures of past pathogen exposure. The study used immunosequencing to profile the T cell repertoires of about 670 subjects and linked those repertoires to cytomegalovirus serostatus. A separate validation cohort of 100 to 150 different subjects was used in addition to the approximately 670-subject first cohort. To predict cytomegalovirus infection status, the study brought together high-throughput TCR immunosequencing, statistical association of individual TCRs with disease status, and machine learning. A later analysis re-analyzed previously published TCR beta repertoires from 660 or so donors and added high-resolution HLA genotyping to study TCR occurrence patterns. The later analysis used no new phenotypic data to find candidate immune exposures, relying instead on TCR beta sequences and their occurrence across donors. In an earlier analysis of 550 to 700 of the donors, high-throughput TCR beta sequencing was used to judge whether each TCR beta V gene segment behaved as functional or pseudogenic. Donor age, sex, ethnicity and CMV serostatus were collected together with the repertoire data. A later genetic analysis used genome-wide SNP genotypes for about three fifths of the 666 donors, treating that subset as a discovery cohort. All discovery cohort repertoires had been generated using a single sequencing platform. Both class I and class II loci were covered by HLA typing, at four-digit resolution. The number of typed donors differed by locus: about 629-640 for A, B, C, DRB1 and DQB1; roughly 510 for DQA1; some 610 for DPA1; and roughly 490 for DPB1. About 5 DR-DQ haplotypes were handled as single units for association and clustering, since linkage in the cohort was strong. Among roughly 400 genotyped donors of the cohort, an average of about 240,000 unique TCR beta nucleotide sequences were sequenced per donor, about a sixth of them non-productive.

What the study reported, not specific to this receptor: HLA typing was unavailable for some donors at each locus, so association tests used only the typed subset. Most TCR sequences were seen in very few donors, while some public TCRs were found in many individuals. Because counts were too low, some 16 rarely observed V segments, including chromosome 9 orphons, were excluded from the earlier analysis of around 590 of the donors. The study gave a list of around 170 TCR beta chains associated with cytomegalovirus. A further reported finding was that TCR beta sequences accurately predicted the HLA-A and HLA-B alleles for most subjects in the first cohort. It was suggested by the authors that the approach could potentially be generalized to other disease states and immunological phenotypes. Some IMGT-functional V segments, including TRBV6-2 and TRBV6-3, could not be distinguished by the 87-base-pair reads and were therefore excluded. Only TCR beta chains were sequenced in this cohort, and the absence of alpha or paired-chain data limited detectable features. A later analysis found that HLA-associated TCR beta chains were more clonally expanded and had lower generation probabilities than equally common non-associated chains. The classifier was reported to diagnose cytomegalovirus status with high specificity and sensitivity in both the original and validation cohorts. In an earlier analysis of more than 500 of the donors, most TCR beta V segments appeared in productive rearrangements about 90% or about 30% of the time, broadly matching IMGT annotations. Presence/absence analyses assumed roughly uniform sequencing depth across donors, an assumption that may not hold. In a later analysis, the rate of TCR association differed among HLA loci, with DRB1 alleles having the most associated TCRs and HLA-C alleles having the fewest. The only immune exposure information available for the cohort was CMV serostatus. A cluster of highly shared sequence variants was judged likely to be a technical artifact of the sequencing pipeline. A later analysis associated roughly 17,000 TCR beta sequences with specific HLA alleles at a false discovery rate of 0.05. In a later genetic analysis, fewer N-insertions in productive TCRs were reported among donors in an Asian-associated ancestry cluster than the roughly 700-donor mean. Several of the top co-occurrence clusters appeared to be linked to parvovirus B19, influenza, CMV and Epstein-Barr virus, according to a later analysis. Strong co-occurrence of HLA alleles, especially DR and DQ, made assigning TCR associations to individual alleles difficult. Linkage disequilibrium might explain the correlated functional status among segregating V segments, but an unknown experimental factor could not be excluded. V-gene and J-gene trimming of TCR beta chains was associated with a missense DCLRE1C variant in a later genetic analysis, and the association was replicated in an independent cohort. In vitro tests confirmed that three of the cytomegalovirus-associated TCR beta chains recognize cytomegalovirus antigens. Most CMV-associated TCR beta chains appeared to be HLA-restricted in a later analysis, and the HLA associations seemed to be driven largely by CMV exposure.

The library was prepared using the immunoSEQ multiplex PCR assay. A mixture of 60 forward primers for TCR Vbeta segments and 13 reverse primers for TCR Jbeta segments was used in the multiplex PCR. Amplification of the CDR3 region of rearranged TCR beta genes was performed with a multiplex PCR assay on genomic DNA. Amplified TCR beta libraries were sequenced as 87-base-pair reads on the Illumina HiSeq System. The study's processing was this. A later analysis counted around 72 million unique TCR beta chains across the 550 to 700 repertoires, and 10 million to 12 million of these chains were shared by at least two donors. To remove PCR and sequencing errors, raw reads were error-corrected and collapsed into unique sequences using a nearest-neighbor algorithm that merged closely related sequences. Alignment of CDR3 sequences to IMGT reference sequences was used to assign V, D and J gene segments. Each retained sequence needed at least a six-nucleotide match to both a V gene segment and a J gene segment. A rearrangement counted as productive if the CDR3 had no stop codons and remained in frame with V and J, and every other rearrangement counted as non-productive. CDR3 was defined according to IMGT convention as the region running from the second conserved V-encoded cysteine to the conserved J-encoded phenylalanine. Sequences without an unambiguous match to a single V gene segment were excluded from the earlier analysis of about 600 of the donors. In an earlier analysis of some 590 of the donors, V segments were called functional above 56.7% productive rearrangements and were called segregating when the between-donor standard deviation exceeded 5%. A statistical classification framework was developed to diagnose cytomegalovirus status using the catalog of TCR beta chain sequences. In a later analysis, TCR nucleotide sequences were compared against IMGT/GENE-DB human TR gene sequences so that V and J genes could be assigned. A later analysis assigned CDR3 sequences and most-parsimonious VDJ recombination scenarios with the TCRdist pipeline. In a later analysis, every TCR beta chain was defined by the combination of its CDR3 amino acid sequence and its V-gene family, and reads without a unique V-gene family were dropped. A later analysis removed over 500 highly shared, low-generation-probability nucleotide sequences to deal with suspected cross-contamination and a sequencing artifact. For each public chain, a later analysis derived a clonal expansion index from normalized ranks of inferred template counts within each repertoire. Generation probabilities in a later analysis came from a VDJ recombination model fitted to out-of-frame rearrangements, and those results were checked against IGoR. Hypergeometric tests were used in a later analysis to score TCR-TCR, TCR-HLA and TCR-CMV co-occurrence, with a repertoire-size bias correction applied to the TCR pairs. A later analysis estimated false discovery rates by permuting HLA or CMV assignments 20 times. In a later analysis, co-occurring TCRs were grouped with DBSCAN, and TCRdist sequence similarity was added when clustering was performed within HLA-allele-positive subsets. Repertoires with fewer than 30,000 or more than 120,000 public chains, plus five repertoires with anomalous nucleotide sharing, were excluded from co-occurrence clustering. TCRdb provides this immuneACCESS table in a form limited to in-frame rearrangements. Some clones are lacking; in checked studies, under half of them reflect an unresolved V gene, and why the rest are absent is not known. V and J calls and clone size are copied from that table; D and trimming were computed from the DNA. This sample holds tens of thousands of clones; roughly 79% were observed only once. Together, the top ten hold around 1.9% of the sample.

Via the germline V gene, CDR1 is MNHEY and CDR2 SVGAGI. V is clipped by 10 bases and J by 7 bases, and the sequence between their germline boundaries is 17 bases long. CDR3 length: 13 amino acids, cysteine to phenylalanine. Only CDR3 DNA remains: 39 bases, in frame from the first base. As to this clone: The clone's antigen remains unknown. Within one base of it there is no much larger clone, and no base qualities were kept.

The cohort was made up of 500 to 800 healthy bone marrow donors. Cohort members were all nominally healthy when sampled, although unrecorded immune exposures were likely present. The donor tested CMV seronegative and was one of the 352 seronegative cohort members. Every donor gave a peripheral blood sample, and the peripheral blood mononuclear cells from that sample were used for TCR beta sequencing. The Qiagen DNeasy Blood Extraction Kit was used to extract genomic DNA from the blood cell samples. This receptor was taken from a woman aged 25 to 39 in good health and CMV-seronegative. The chain links TRBV6-5 with TRBJ1-5, with TRBD1 as a weak D call on 5 bases. Material for sequencing was PBMCs. The CDR3 loop reads CATNGGVYQPQHF. The sequenced DNA is TGTGCCACCAATGGAGGGGTGTACCAGCCCCAGCATTTT.